The present T cell receptor (beta chain) was sequenced within a study of OX40 agonist ivuxolimab in advanced cancers. About the investigation overall: Ivuxolimab was an agonistic, fully human IgG2 monoclonal antibody directed against OX40 (CD134), a costimulatory receptor. Of the approximately 50 dose-escalation patients, hepatocellular carcinoma was present in 19, melanoma in about 15, renal cell carcinoma in 9 and head and neck cancer in 9. Intravenous ivuxolimab was administered to patients every 2 weeks at six dose levels: 0.01, 0.1, 0.3, 1.5, 3 and 10 mg/kg. Peripheral TCRbeta sequencing was intended to test whether TCR sequence diversity was altered and clonal T-cell expansion was caused by ivuxolimab. Prior anti-PD-1, anti-PD-L1 or anti-CTLA-4 therapy was permitted, and 40% of dose-escalation patients had received checkpoint inhibitors. In the dose-escalation cohort, more than 75% of patients were male, and the mean age was roughly 60 years, with a range of about 23 to 85. The paper reports the monotherapy dose-escalation portion (N of about 56 patients) of the phase I ivuxolimab trial. Three dose-escalation patients achieved partial responses, one with hepatocellular carcinoma and two with cutaneous melanoma. Results the study describes overall, beyond this receptor: The antigen specificity of the peripheral T cells that underwent clonal expansion was not determined. In the 0.1-3.0 mg/kg groups, partial responders were among the patients with the lowest normalized peripheral clonal expansion, particularly in CD8+ T cells. Low levels of normalized T-cell clonal expansion were also seen in some nonresponding patients. At doses from 0.1 to 3.0 mg/kg, clonal expansion was seen in both CD4+ and CD8+ blood T cells between baseline and week 6. After ivuxolimab, CD8+ T cells had more expanded clones than CD4+ T cells on average.

On this clone itself: The specificity of this receptor is unknown. One base away there is no much larger clone; base qualities are not given.

Genomic DNA was isolated from the sorted cells so that the TCRbeta CDR3 region could be sequenced. The immunoSEQ Assay was used to sequence the TCRbeta CDR3 regions. TCRdb took this table from immuneACCESS and kept in-frame rearrangements with V and J called. Such tables lack part of the clones; where checked against another copy, unresolved V genes explain under half of the gap, and the rest is unexplained. The sample contains more than 35,000 clones, around 84% of them found a single time. The ten largest clonotypes hold roughly 13% of the sample. Patients with autoimmune disease history or receiving systemic immunosuppression were excluded from the trial. Peripheral blood for TCR sequencing was collected from all dose cohorts at baseline, on cycle 4 day 1, and on cycle 7 day 1. The samples were drawn from a first-in-human, open-label, multicenter phase I dose-escalation trial of ivuxolimab. Adults with locally advanced or metastatic melanoma, renal cell, hepatocellular, or head and neck squamous cell carcinoma were enrolled in the trial. Before TCR sequencing, CD4+ and CD8+ T cells were separately sorted from peripheral blood.

The CDR3 has 13 amino acids, counting the end cysteine and phenylalanine. The read is trimmed to its CDR3 DNA, 39 bases read in frame from base 1. The germline V gene gives CDR1 as KGHSH and CDR2 as LQKENI. At the junction V is shortened by 5 bases and J by 4 bases, with 10 bases in between. This sequence originates from an adult with an advanced solid tumor such as melanoma, head and neck, liver or kidney cancer. The specimen comprised CD4+ or CD8+ T cells sorted from blood, sampled in a trial of the OX40 agonist ivuxolimab. The chain is made from TRBV18 and TRBJ2-3; no D segment can be confidently identified. The DNA is TGTGCCAGCTCATCCCGACCCCCAGATACGCAGTATTTT. This sequence encodes CASSSRPPDTQYF. The reference TRBV18 and TRBJ2-3 proteins fill in what lies around the CDR3, so the full variable domain reads NAGVMQNPRHLVRRRGQEARLRCSPMKGHSHVYWYRQLPEEGLKFMVYLQKENIIDESGMPKERFSAEFPKEGPSILRIQQVVRGDSAAYFCASSSRPPDTQYFGPGTRLTVL.